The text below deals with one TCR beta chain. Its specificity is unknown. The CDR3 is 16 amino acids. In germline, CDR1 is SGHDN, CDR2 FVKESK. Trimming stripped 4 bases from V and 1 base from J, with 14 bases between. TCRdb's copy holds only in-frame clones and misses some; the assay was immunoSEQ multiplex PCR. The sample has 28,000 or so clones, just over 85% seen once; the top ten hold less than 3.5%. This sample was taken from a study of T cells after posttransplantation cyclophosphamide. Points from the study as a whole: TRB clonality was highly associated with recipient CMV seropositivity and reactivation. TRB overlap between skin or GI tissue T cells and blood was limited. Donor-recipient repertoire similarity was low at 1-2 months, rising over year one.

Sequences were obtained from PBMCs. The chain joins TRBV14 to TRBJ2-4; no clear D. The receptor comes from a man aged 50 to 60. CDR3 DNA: TGTGCCAGCAGCCCGCGAGGCCAGTTGGCCAAAAACATTCAGTACTTC. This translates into CASSPRGQLAKNIQYF.